The 6 T cell receptor beta chains listed next were all sequenced from one sample in a study of T cell changes during pregnancy in multiple sclerosis (dated 2019 in TCRdb). Library generation was performed with the immunoSEQ multiplex PCR assay. Drawn from immuneACCESS, this table holds only the in-frame rearrangements with V and J called that TCRdb kept. Clones are partly lost; checked studies trace under half to an unresolved V gene and leave the rest unexplained. Present in this sample are approximately 51,000 clones, 90% to 95% of which were seen just once. The top ten constitute 0.5% to 0.7% of the sample. The specimen was CD4+ T cells from peripheral blood mononuclear cells, collected in the second trimester of pregnancy. The source is a female donor with multiple sclerosis, enrolled in a pregnancy study.

The V gene is TRBV15, the J gene TRBJ2-2; D not resolved. Per germline, CDR1 LNHNV and CDR2 YYDKDF (reference sequence). V lost 0 bases and J 4 bases, leaving 18 bases between the germline ends. The CDR3 length is 18 residues. The CDR3 loop is CATSREASRVFVTGELFF. The CDR3 bases are TGTGCCACCAGCAGAGAGGCTAGTCGTGTTTTTGTCACCGGGGAGCTGTTTTTT.

The rearrangement links TRBV7-3 to TRBJ2-1; 7 bases are shared with TRBD1. Looked up from germline, CDR1 is SGHTA and CDR2 is FQGTGA. V trimming: 6 bases; J trimming: 0 bases; junction bases outside the gene matches: 5. CDR3 length: 15 amino acids. CDR3 sequence (DNA): TGTGCCAGCAGAAGGGACAGCAGCTCCTACAATGAGCAGTTCTTC. Its protein is CASRRDSSSYNEQFF.

The rearrangement joins TRBV11-2 to TRBJ1-6; no definite D call. Germline CDR1 SGHAT, CDR2 FQNNGV. This CDR3 is built from 18 residues. The germline V and J ends were trimmed by 5 bases and 2 bases, with 19 bases remaining between them. DNA of the CDR3: TGTGCCAGCAGCCCCTCACAGATTACTGCAACCTATAATTCACCCCTCCACTTT. Translation gives CASSPSQITATYNSPLHF.

The V gene is TRBV6-4, the J gene TRBJ1-2; D is perhaps TRBD1 (6 bases). V was shortened by 6 bases and J by 8 bases, with 13 bases between the two germline ends. CDR3 size: 12 residues. Per the germline V gene, CDR1 is MRHNA and CDR2 is SNTAGT. The CDR3 nucleotides read TGTGCCAGCAGCGACCAGGGGTACGGCTACACCTTC. This translates into CASSDQGYGYTF.

The chain couples TRBV7-6 to TRBJ2-6; 11 bases agree with TRBD1. J gave up 4 bases and V 2 bases, and 7 bases lay outside the gene matches. The germline gives CDR1 SGHVS, CDR2 FNYEAQ. The CDR3 runs to 18 residues. Here the CDR3 DNA reads TGTGCCAGCAGCTTACGCGGACAGGGGGCGGGCGGGGCCAACGTCCTGACTTTC. Residues: CASSLRGQGAGGANVLTF. The full variable domain, in which reference TRBV7-6 and TRBJ2-6 provide the parts outside the CDR3, is GAGVSQSPRYKVTKRGQDVALRCDPISGHVSLYWYRQALGQGPEFLTYFNYEAQQDKSGLPNDRFSAERPEGSISTLTIQRTEQRDSAMYRCASSLRGQGAGGANVLTFGAGSRLTVL.

This sequence joins TRBV5-6 and TRBJ2-4, with 11 bases that match TRBD2. Germline-derived CDR1 and CDR2 are SGHDT and YYEEEE. V shed 0 bases and J 8 bases; nucleotides not matched to a gene: 7. The CDR3 consists of 16 residues. The CDR3 sequence is CASSLVLAGGGHIQYF. The CDR3 region has the DNA TGTGCCAGCAGCTTGGTTCTAGCGGGGGGAGGACACATTCAGTACTTC. Together with reference TRBV5-6 and TRBJ2-4, the CDR3 gives the full variable domain: DAGVTQSPTHLIKTRGQQVTLRCSPKSGHDTVSWYQQALGQGPQFIFQYYEEEERQRGNFPDRFSGHQFPNYSSELNVNALLLGDSALYLCASSLVLAGGGHIQYFGAGTRLSVL.